The rows below give T cell receptor beta chains drawn from one sample of a study of blood T cell repertoires in COVID-19. The assay was immunoSEQ multiplex PCR, and TCRdb's table has in-frame clones only and misses some. In the table there are roughly 52,000 clones, 86% of which are singletons. The specimen sequenced was peripheral blood. All receptors come from a woman aged 80 or older with acute or convalescent COVID-19. Each CDR3 is given with its conserved first and last residue. Each record gives: CDR3 protein, CDR3 DNA, D gene, clone size, J gene, V gene. A D gene is named only where the DNA matches it firmly. Not every row has a clone size; where given, it reads once, few, many or a size class.

CDR3: CASSRTGTTGNTIYF
DNA: TGCGCCAGCAGCCGGACAGGGACCACTGGAAACACCATATATTTT
D: TRBD1
size: -
J: TRBJ1-3
V: TRBV5-1

CDR3: CASSPLGLAGTEEQFF
DNA: TGTGCCAGCTCACCACTGGGACTAGCGGGGACTGAGGAGCAGTTCTTC
D: TRBD2
size: -
J: TRBJ2-1
V: TRBV18

CDR3: CASSRLGGQGAYEQYF
DNA: TGTGCCAGCAGCCGATTAGGGGGACAGGGGGCTTACGAGCAGTACTTC
D: TRBD1
size: few
J: TRBJ2-7
V: TRBV3-1/TRBV3-2

CDR3: CASSQGQGAWEKLFF
DNA: TGCGCCAGCAGCCAAGGACAGGGGGCGTGGGAAAAACTGTTTTTT
D: TRBD1
size: -
J: TRBJ1-4
V: TRBV4-1

CDR3: CASSSERRDRVKFLFAFF
DNA: TGTGCCAGCAGTTCGGAACGCCGGGACAGAGTAAAGTTTTTGTTTGCTTTCTTT
D: TRBD1
size: few
J: TRBJ1-1
V: TRBV28

CDR3: CASSVDSSGNTIYF
DNA: TGTGCCAGCAGCGTAGACAGCTCTGGAAACACCATATATTTT
D: -
size: -
J: TRBJ1-3
V: TRBV9

CDR3: CASSELAGGQETQYF
DNA: TGTGCCAGCAGTGAGCTAGCGGGGGGGCAGGAGACCCAGTACTTC
D: TRBD2
size: -
J: TRBJ2-5
V: TRBV2

CDR3: CASSFRGINYGYTF
DNA: TGTGCCAGCAGTTTCAGGGGTATTAACTATGGCTACACCTTC
D: -
size: -
J: TRBJ1-2
V: TRBV27

CDR3: CASSLIQGFEAFF
DNA: TGTGCCAGCAGCTTAATCCAGGGGTTTGAAGCTTTCTTT
D: -
size: -
J: TRBJ1-1
V: TRBV7-9

CDR3: CASSESVSSYNEQFF
DNA: TGCGCCAGCAGCGAGAGTGTTAGCTCCTACAATGAGCAGTTCTTC
D: -
size: -
J: TRBJ2-1
V: TRBV5-1

CDR3: CASSWRQGGDTEAFF
DNA: TGTGCCAGCAGCTGGCGACAGGGGGGGGACACTGAAGCTTTCTTT
D: TRBD1
size: -
J: TRBJ1-1
V: TRBV11-2

CDR3: CASRPDWDNEQFF
DNA: TGTGCCAGTAGACCTGACTGGGACAATGAGCAGTTCTTC
D: -
size: -
J: TRBJ2-1
V: TRBV19

CDR3: CAWSLRGVLDEQFF
DNA: TGTGCCTGGAGTCTCCGCGGGGTTTTAGATGAGCAGTTCTTC
D: -
size: -
J: TRBJ2-1
V: TRBV30

CDR3: CASSQVRQPKGYGYTF
DNA: TGTGCCAGCAGCCAAGTGCGACAGCCGAAGGGGTATGGCTACACCTTC
D: -
size: -
J: TRBJ1-2
V: TRBV3-1/TRBV3-2

CDR3: CASRIGASGDGELFF
DNA: TGTGCCAGCAGGATCGGGGCTAGCGGGGACGGGGAGCTGTTTTTT
D: TRBD2
size: -
J: TRBJ2-2
V: TRBV5-6

CDR3: CASSRTSGGYGDEQFF
DNA: TGTGCCAGCTCCCGGACTAGCGGGGGATATGGGGATGAGCAGTTCTTC
D: TRBD2
size: -
J: TRBJ2-1
V: TRBV7-3

CDR3: CASSTGTSGTETQYF
DNA: TGTGCCAGTAGTACAGGGACTAGCGGGACAGAGACCCAGTACTTC
D: TRBD2
size: -
J: TRBJ2-5
V: TRBV19

CDR3: CASSLGLGLTDTQYF
DNA: TGTGCTAGCAGCTTAGGACTAGGGCTCACAGATACGCAGTATTTT
D: TRBD2
size: once
J: TRBJ2-3
V: TRBV7-7

CDR3: CASSSGQAGGQETQYF
DNA: TGTGCCAGCAGCTCCGGGCAAGCGGGGGGGCAAGAGACCCAGTACTTC
D: TRBD2
size: -
J: TRBJ2-5
V: TRBV3-1/TRBV3-2

CDR3: CASNPFPVGQGEAFF
DNA: TGTGCCAGCAACCCCTTTCCGGTAGGGCAGGGGGAAGCTTTCTTT
D: -
size: -
J: TRBJ1-1
V: TRBV6-5

CDR3: CASSWTSYEQYF
DNA: TGTGCCAGCAGCTGGACTTCCTACGAGCAGTACTTC
D: -
size: -
J: TRBJ2-7
V: TRBV7-2

CDR3: CAIRLNSNQPQHF
DNA: TGTGCCATCAGGTTAAATAGCAATCAGCCCCAGCATTTT
D: -
size: -
J: TRBJ1-5
V: TRBV10-3

CDR3: CASTPPGTANTEAFF
DNA: TGTGCCAGTACTCCGCCCGGGACAGCGAACACTGAAGCTTTCTTT
D: TRBD1
size: -
J: TRBJ1-1
V: TRBV19

CDR3: CASSSRTGEQFF
DNA: TGTGCCAGTAGTTCTCGAACTGGTGAGCAGTTCTTC
D: -
size: -
J: TRBJ2-1
V: TRBV19

CDR3: CAIRGGGLQNTGELFF
DNA: TGTGCCATCAGGGGGGGAGGGCTTCAGAACACCGGGGAGCTGTTTTTT
D: TRBD2
size: -
J: TRBJ2-2
V: TRBV10-3

CDR3: CASSSSGLLVGNTIYF
DNA: TGTGCCAGCAGTTCGTCGGGACTTTTGGTAGGAAACACCATATATTTT
D: -
size: -
J: TRBJ1-3
V: TRBV6-2/TRBV6-3

CDR3: CASSHGEEAFF
DNA: TGTGCCAGCAGCCACGGGGAGGAAGCTTTCTTT
D: -
size: -
J: TRBJ1-1
V: TRBV14

CDR3: CASTRKPDKAYGYTF
DNA: TGTGCCAGTACCCGAAAGCCGGACAAGGCCTATGGCTACACCTTC
D: -
size: -
J: TRBJ1-2
V: TRBV19

CDR3: CASSLAGGATNQPQHF
DNA: TGTGCCAGCAGCTTAGCAGGAGGGGCCACTAATCAGCCCCAGCATTTT
D: -
size: -
J: TRBJ1-5
V: TRBV7-8

CDR3: CAIRESQGGTVKTQYF
DNA: TGTGCCATCAGGGAATCACAGGGAGGGACCGTGAAGACCCAGTACTTC
D: -
size: -
J: TRBJ2-5
V: TRBV10-3

CDR3: CASSPQGAKNIQYF
DNA: TGTGCCAGCAGCCCACAGGGTGCCAAAAACATTCAGTACTTC
D: -
size: -
J: TRBJ2-4
V: TRBV28

CDR3: CASSPGTRWVYF
DNA: TGTGCCAGCAGCCCTGGGACACGGTGGGTATATTTT
D: -
size: -
J: TRBJ2-3
V: TRBV7-9

CDR3: CASSFEAGGPWDTQYF
DNA: TGCGCCAGCAGCTTTGAAGCGGGAGGGCCGTGGGATACGCAGTATTTT
D: TRBD2
size: -
J: TRBJ2-3
V: TRBV5-1

CDR3: CASSVGSQGAGADTEAFF
DNA: TGTGCCAGCAGCGTAGGAAGTCAGGGGGCGGGCGCGGACACTGAAGCTTTCTTT
D: TRBD1
size: once
J: TRBJ1-1
V: TRBV9

CDR3: CASSRTGTSSGANVLTF
DNA: TGTGCCAGCAGCCGGACAGGGACCTCCTCTGGGGCCAACGTCCTGACTTTC
D: TRBD1
size: -
J: TRBJ2-6
V: TRBV3-1/TRBV3-2

CDR3: CASSIAGVATEAFF
DNA: TGTGCCAGTAGTATAGCGGGGGTGGCCACTGAAGCTTTCTTT
D: -
size: once
J: TRBJ1-1
V: TRBV19

CDR3: CASKRGSGTEAFF
DNA: TGTGCCAGCAAGCGGGGGTCGGGCACTGAAGCTTTCTTT
D: -
size: -
J: TRBJ1-1
V: TRBV6-5

CDR3: CASSLTPSGRATDTQYF
DNA: TGTGCCAGCAGCCTTACCCCCAGCGGGAGGGCCACAGATACGCAGTATTTT
D: TRBD2
size: -
J: TRBJ2-3
V: TRBV9

CDR3: CASSPQGVGYTF
DNA: TGTGCCAGCAGCCCGCAGGGGGTTGGCTACACCTTC
D: TRBD1
size: -
J: TRBJ1-2
V: TRBV7-2

CDR3: CASSNFYNEQFF
DNA: TGTGCCAGCAGCAATTTCTATAATGAGCAGTTCTTC
D: -
size: -
J: TRBJ2-1
V: TRBV6-5

CDR3: CASSLDPSTGLFF
DNA: TGTGCCAGCAGCTTAGACCCCTCCACAGGACTGTTTTTT
D: -
size: -
J: TRBJ1-4
V: TRBV7-6

CDR3: CATKESGDGSGYTF
DNA: TGTGCCACCAAAGAGTCGGGGGATGGGAGTGGCTACACCTTC
D: -
size: -
J: TRBJ1-2
V: TRBV19

CDR3: CASSPGFVVLTEAFF
DNA: TGTGCCAGCTCACCCGGGTTTGTGGTTCTGACTGAAGCTTTCTTT
D: -
size: -
J: TRBJ1-1
V: TRBV18

CDR3: CASSLKGANTGELFF
DNA: TGCGCCAGCAGCTTGAAGGGGGCGAACACCGGGGAGCTGTTTTTT
D: -
size: -
J: TRBJ2-2
V: TRBV5-1

CDR3: CASSPQLAGGPKTQYF
DNA: TGCGCCAGCAGCCCACAACTAGCGGGAGGGCCGAAGACCCAGTACTTC
D: TRBD2
size: -
J: TRBJ2-5
V: TRBV5-1

CDR3: CASSLAGLAKNIQYF
DNA: TGTGCCAGCAGTTTAGCAGGTTTAGCCAAAAACATTCAGTACTTC
D: -
size: -
J: TRBJ2-4
V: TRBV27

CDR3: CASSQNLMNTEAFF
DNA: TGTGCCAGCAGTCAGAATCTTATGAACACTGAAGCTTTCTTT
D: -
size: -
J: TRBJ1-1
V: TRBV11-2

CDR3: CASKAGRAETQYF
DNA: TGTGCCAGTAAAGCGGGGCGGGCCGAGACCCAGTACTTC
D: TRBD2
size: -
J: TRBJ2-5
V: TRBV19

CDR3: CAISEQTGFTEAFF
DNA: TGTGCCATCAGTGAACAGACAGGGTTCACTGAAGCTTTCTTT
D: TRBD1
size: -
J: TRBJ1-1
V: TRBV10-3

CDR3: CASSQGPGVPNSPLHF
DNA: TGTGCCAGCAGCCAAGGACCAGGGGTACCTAATTCACCCCTCCACTTT
D: -
size: -
J: TRBJ1-6
V: TRBV27